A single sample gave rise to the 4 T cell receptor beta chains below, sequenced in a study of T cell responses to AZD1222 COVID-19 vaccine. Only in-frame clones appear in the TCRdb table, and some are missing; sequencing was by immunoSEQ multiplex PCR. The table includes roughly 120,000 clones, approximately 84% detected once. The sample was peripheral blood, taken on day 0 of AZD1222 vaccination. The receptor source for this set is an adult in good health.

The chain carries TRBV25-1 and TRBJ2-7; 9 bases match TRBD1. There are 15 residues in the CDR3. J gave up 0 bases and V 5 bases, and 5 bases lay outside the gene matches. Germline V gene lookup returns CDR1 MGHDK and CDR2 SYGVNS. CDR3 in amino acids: CASSRGQGSSYEQYF. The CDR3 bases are TGTGCCAGCAGTAGGGGACAGGGAAGCTCCTACGAGCAGTACTTC.

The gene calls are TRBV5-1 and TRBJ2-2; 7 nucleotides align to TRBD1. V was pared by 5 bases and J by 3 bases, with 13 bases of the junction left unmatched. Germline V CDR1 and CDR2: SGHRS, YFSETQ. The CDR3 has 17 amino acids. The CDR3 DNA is TGCGCCAGCAGTCTGGAGAGGGTACAGGGGTACACCGGGGAGCTGTTTTTT. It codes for CASSLERVQGYTGELFF.

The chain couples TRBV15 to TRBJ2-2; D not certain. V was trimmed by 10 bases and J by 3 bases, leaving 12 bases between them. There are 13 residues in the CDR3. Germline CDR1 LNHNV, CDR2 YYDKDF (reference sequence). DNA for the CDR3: TGTGCCATCGCGGTGGGGTACACCGGGGAGCTGTTTTTT. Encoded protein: CAIAVGYTGELFF.

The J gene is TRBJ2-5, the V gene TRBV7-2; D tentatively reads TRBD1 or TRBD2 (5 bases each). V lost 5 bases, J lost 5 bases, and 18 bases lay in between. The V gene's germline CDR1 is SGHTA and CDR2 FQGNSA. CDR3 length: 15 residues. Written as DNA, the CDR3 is TGTGCCAGCAGCCCCTTCGGGGACGCTGGGGAGACCCAGTACTTC. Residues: CASSPFGDAGETQYF.